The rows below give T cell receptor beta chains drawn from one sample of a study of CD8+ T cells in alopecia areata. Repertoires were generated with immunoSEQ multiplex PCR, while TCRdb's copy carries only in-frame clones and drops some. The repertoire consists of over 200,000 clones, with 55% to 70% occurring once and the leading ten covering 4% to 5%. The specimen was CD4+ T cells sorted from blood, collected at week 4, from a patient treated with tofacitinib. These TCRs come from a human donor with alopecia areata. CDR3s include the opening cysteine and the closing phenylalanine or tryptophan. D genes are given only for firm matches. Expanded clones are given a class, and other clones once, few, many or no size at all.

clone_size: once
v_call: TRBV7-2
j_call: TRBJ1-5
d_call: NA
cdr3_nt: TGTGCCAGCAGCTCCTTTAGCAATCAGCCCCAGCATTTT
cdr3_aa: CASSSFSNQPQHF

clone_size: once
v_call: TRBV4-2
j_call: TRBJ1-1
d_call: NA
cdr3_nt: TGTGCCAGCAGCCAAGATCCTGTCCCTGAAGCTTTCTTT
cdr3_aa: CASSQDPVPEAFF

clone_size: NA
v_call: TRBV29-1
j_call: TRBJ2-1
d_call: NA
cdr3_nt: TGCAGCGTTTCTCGGATTGGGCAGTTCTTC
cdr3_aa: CSVSRIGQFF

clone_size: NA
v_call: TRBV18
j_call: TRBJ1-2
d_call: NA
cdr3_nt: TGTGCCAGCTCACCAACAGGGAACTATGGCTACACCTTC
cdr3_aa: CASSPTGNYGYTF

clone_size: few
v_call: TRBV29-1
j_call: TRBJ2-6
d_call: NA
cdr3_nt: TGCAGCGTCGCCCCCAGACAGGGACTGACTGGGGCCAACGTCCTGACTTTC
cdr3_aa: CSVAPRQGLTGANVLTF

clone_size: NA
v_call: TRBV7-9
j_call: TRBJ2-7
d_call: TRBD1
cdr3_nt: TGTGCCAGCAGCTTAGAGTTATGGGACAGCTCCTACGAGCAGTACTTC
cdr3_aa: CASSLELWDSSYEQYF

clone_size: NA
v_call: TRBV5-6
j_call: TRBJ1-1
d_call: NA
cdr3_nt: TGTGCCAGCAGCCGACAGGTTGAAGCTTTCTTT
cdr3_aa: CASSRQVEAFF

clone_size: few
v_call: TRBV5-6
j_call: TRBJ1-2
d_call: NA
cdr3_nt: TGTGCCAGCAGCTTGCTTGAACAAGGCTACACCTTC
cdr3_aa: CASSLLEQGYTF

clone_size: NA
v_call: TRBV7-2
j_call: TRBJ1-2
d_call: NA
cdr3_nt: TGTGCCAGCAGCTTAGAAGCCAACTATGGCTACACCTTC
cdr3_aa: CASSLEANYGYTF

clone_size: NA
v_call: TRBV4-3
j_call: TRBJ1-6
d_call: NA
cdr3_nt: TGCGCCAGCAGCCAAACAACGGGCAGGACGAATTCACCCCTCCACTTT
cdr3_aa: CASSQTTGRTNSPLHF

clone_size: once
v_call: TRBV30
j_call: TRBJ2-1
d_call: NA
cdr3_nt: TGTGCCTGGGGATCATATGAGCAGTTCTTC
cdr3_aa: CAWGSYEQFF

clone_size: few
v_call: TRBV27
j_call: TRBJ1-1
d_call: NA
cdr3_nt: TGTGCCAGCAGACGTCGGGACACAGTGAACACTGAAGCTTTCTTT
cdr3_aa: CASRRRDTVNTEAFF

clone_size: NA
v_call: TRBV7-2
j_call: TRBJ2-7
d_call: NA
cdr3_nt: TGTGCCAGCAGCCCGTCGGGAACCTCCTACGAGCAGTACTTC
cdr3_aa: CASSPSGTSYEQYF

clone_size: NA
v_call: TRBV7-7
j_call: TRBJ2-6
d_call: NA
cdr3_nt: TGTGCTAGCAGCTCCGGGCTCTCTGGGGCCAACGTCCTGACTTTC
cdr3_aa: CASSSGLSGANVLTF

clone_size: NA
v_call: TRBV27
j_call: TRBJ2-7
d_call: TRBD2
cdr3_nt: TGTGCCAGCCACAGCGGGAATCTCTACGAGCAGTACTTC
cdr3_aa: CASHSGNLYEQYF

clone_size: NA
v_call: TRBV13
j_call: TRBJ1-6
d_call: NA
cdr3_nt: TGTGCCAGCAGCCCCCGGGAGGGGGTGAGGGCCCTCCACTTT
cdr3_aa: CASSPREGVRALHF

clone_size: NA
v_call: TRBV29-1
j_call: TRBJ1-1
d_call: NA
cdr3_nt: TGCAGCGTTGAGCTTGTGAACACTGAAGCTTTCTTT
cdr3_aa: CSVELVNTEAFF

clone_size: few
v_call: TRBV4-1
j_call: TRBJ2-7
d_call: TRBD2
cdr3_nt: TGCGCCAGCAGCCAAGTTACAAGGGCTTCTGCGGGGGGGCCCTACGAGCAGTACTTC
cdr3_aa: CASSQVTRASAGGPYEQYF

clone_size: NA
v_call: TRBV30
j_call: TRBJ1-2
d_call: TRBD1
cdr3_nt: TGTGCCTGGGGTGACAGGGGAGGCTACACCTTC
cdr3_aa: CAWGDRGGYTF

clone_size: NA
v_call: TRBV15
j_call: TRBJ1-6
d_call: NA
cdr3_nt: TGTGCCACCAGCACCGGCGACTATAATTCACCCCTCCACTTT
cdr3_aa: CATSTGDYNSPLHF

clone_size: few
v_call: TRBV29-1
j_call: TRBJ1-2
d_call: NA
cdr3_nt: TGCAGCGTTGGGGTAGAGGGGACTAACTATGGCTACACCTTC
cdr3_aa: CSVGVEGTNYGYTF

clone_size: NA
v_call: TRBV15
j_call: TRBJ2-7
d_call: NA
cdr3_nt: TGTGCCACCAGCAGAGATACGTTAGGCTACGAGCAGTACTTC
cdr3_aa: CATSRDTLGYEQYF

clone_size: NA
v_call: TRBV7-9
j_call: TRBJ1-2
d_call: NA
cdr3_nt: TGTGCCAGCAGCAGCCCCGAGAACTATGGCTACACCTTC
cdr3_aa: CASSSPENYGYTF

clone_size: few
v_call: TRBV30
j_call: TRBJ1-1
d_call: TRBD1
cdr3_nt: TGTGCCTGGAGGGGGACAGGGGACACTGAAGCTTTCTTT
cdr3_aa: CAWRGTGDTEAFF

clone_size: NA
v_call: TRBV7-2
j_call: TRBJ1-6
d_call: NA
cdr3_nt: TGTGCCATCTCCTCGGAGGGTTCACCCCTCCACTTT
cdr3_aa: CAISSEGSPLHF

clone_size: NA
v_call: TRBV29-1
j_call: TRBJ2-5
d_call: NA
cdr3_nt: TGCAGCGTTCCAAGAGGCGGGGCGCAAGAGACCCAGTACTTC
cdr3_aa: CSVPRGGAQETQYF

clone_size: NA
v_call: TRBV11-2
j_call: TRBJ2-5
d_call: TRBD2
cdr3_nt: TGTGCCAGCAGCTCCCTAGCGGGGGGCGAGGAGACCCAGTACTTC
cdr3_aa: CASSSLAGGEETQYF

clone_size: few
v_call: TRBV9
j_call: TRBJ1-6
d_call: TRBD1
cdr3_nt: TGTGCCAGCAGCGCGCGGACAGGGTGGGATTCACCCCTCCACTTT
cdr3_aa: CASSARTGWDSPLHF

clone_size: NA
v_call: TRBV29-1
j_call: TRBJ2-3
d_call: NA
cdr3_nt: TGCAGCACCGTAAGAGATACGCAGTATTTT
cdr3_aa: CSTVRDTQYF

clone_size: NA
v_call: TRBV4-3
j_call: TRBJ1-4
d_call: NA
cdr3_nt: TGCGCCAGCAGCCAAGATACGGGCCGGAGGGGAAATGAAAAACTGTTTTTT
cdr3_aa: CASSQDTGRRGNEKLFF

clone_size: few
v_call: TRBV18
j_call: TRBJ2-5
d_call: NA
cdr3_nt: TGTGCCAGCTCCCAAGCGACGAAAGAGACCCAGTACTTC
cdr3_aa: CASSQATKETQYF

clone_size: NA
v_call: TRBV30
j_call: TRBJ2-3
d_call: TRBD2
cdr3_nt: TGTGCCTCGGGGGGGGGCACAGATACGCAGTATTTT
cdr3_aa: CASGGGTDTQYF

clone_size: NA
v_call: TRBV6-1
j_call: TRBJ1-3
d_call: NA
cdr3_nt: TGTGCCAGCTTACTGGACCTCCTCTCTGGAAACACCATATATTTT
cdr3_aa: CASLLDLLSGNTIYF

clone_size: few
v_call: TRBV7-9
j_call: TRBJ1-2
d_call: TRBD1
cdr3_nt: TGTGCCAGCAGCTCTACAGGGGGGTATGGCTACACCTTC
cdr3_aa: CASSSTGGYGYTF

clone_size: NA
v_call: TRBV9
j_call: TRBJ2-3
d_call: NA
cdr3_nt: TGTGCCAGCAGCGTAAACAGGGCTACAGATACGCAGTATTTT
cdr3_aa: CASSVNRATDTQYF

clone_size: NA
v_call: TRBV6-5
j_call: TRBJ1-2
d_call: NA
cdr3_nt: TGTGCCAGCAGAACACCGGATGGCTACACCTTC
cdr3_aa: CASRTPDGYTF

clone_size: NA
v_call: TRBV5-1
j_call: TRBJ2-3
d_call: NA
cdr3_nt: TGCGCCAGCAGCTTGGTCGGGGACATCGCAGATACGCAGTATTTT
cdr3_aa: CASSLVGDIADTQYF

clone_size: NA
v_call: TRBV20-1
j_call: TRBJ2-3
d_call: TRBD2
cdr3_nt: TGCAGTTGGGGAGGGACAGATACGCAGTATTTT
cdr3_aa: CSWGGTDTQYF

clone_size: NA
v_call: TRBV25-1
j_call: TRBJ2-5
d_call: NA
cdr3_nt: TGTGCCAGCCAGGAGGGCAGGGAGACCCAGTACTTC
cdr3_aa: CASQEGRETQYF

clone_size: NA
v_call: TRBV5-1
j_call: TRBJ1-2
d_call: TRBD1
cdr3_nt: TGCGCCAGCAGCTTGACAGGGGGGTTGGTCTATGGCTACACCTTC
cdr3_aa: CASSLTGGLVYGYTF

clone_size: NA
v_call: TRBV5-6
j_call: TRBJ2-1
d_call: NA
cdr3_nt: TGTGCCAGCAGCGTCTACAATGAGCAGTTCTTC
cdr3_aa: CASSVYNEQFF

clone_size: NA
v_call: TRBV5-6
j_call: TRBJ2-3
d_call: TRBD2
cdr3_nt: TGTGCCAGCAGCTTTAGGTCTAGCGGGGGGCCGGGAGATACGCAGTATTTT
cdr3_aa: CASSFRSSGGPGDTQYF